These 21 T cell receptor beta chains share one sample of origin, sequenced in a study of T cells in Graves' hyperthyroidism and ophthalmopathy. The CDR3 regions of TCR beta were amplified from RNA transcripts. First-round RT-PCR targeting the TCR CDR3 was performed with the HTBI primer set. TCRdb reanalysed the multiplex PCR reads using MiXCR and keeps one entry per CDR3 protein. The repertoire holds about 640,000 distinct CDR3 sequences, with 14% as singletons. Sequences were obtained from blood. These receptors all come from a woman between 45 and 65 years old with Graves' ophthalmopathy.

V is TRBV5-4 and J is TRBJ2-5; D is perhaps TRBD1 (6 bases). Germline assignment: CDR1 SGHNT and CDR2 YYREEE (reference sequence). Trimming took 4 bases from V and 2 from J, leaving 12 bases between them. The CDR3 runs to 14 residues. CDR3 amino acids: CASSTGQTQETQYF. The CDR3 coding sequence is TGTGCCAGCAGCACTGGACAGACTCAAGAGACCCAGTACTTC.

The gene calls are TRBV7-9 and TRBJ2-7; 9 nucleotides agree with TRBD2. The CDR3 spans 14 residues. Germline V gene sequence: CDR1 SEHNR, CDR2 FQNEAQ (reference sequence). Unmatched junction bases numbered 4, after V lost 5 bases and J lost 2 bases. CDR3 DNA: TGTGCCAGCAGCATCAGGACTAGCGCCTACGAGCAGTACTTC. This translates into CASSIRTSAYEQYF.

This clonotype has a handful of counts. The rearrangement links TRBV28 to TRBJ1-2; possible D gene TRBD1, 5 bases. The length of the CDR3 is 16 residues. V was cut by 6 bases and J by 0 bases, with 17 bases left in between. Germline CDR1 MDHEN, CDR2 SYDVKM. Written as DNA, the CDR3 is TGTGCCAGCAGGGATATGGGGGGGAGGACTAACTATGGCTACACCTTC. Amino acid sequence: CASRDMGGRTNYGYTF.

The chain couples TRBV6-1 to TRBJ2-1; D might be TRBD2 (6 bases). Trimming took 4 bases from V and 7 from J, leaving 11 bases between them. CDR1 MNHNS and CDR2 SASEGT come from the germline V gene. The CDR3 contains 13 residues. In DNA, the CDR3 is TGTGCCAGCAGTGGGGGACTCAGAAATGAGCAGTTCTTC. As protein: CASSGGLRNEQFF.

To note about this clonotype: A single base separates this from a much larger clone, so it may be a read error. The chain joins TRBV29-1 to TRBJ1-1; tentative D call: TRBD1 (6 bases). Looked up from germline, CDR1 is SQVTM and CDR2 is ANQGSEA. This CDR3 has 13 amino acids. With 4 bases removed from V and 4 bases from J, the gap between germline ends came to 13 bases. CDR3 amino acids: CSVAGQTSTEAFF. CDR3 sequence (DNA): TGCAGCGTTGCGGGACAAACGAGCACTGAAGCTTTCTTT.

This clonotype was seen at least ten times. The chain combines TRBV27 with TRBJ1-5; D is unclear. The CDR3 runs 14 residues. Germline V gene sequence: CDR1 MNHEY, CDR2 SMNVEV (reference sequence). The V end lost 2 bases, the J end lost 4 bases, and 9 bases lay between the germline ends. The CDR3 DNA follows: TGTGCCAGCAGTTTAGTCCGAGGGAATCAGCCCCAGCATTTT. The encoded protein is CASSLVRGNQPQHF.

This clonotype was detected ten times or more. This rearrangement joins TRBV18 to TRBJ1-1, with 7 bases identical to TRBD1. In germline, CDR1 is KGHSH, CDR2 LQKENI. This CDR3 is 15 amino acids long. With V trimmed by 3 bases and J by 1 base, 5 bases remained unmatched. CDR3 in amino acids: CASSPARGANTEAFF. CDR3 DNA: TGTGCCAGCTCACCCGCCAGGGGGGCGAACACTGAAGCTTTCTTT.

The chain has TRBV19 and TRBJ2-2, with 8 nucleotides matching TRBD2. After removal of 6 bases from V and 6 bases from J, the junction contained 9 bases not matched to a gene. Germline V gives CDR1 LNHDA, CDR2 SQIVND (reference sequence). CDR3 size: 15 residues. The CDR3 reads CASSPREGLAGELFF. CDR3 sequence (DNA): TGTGCCAGTAGCCCGAGGGAGGGACTAGCCGGGGAGCTGTTTTTT.

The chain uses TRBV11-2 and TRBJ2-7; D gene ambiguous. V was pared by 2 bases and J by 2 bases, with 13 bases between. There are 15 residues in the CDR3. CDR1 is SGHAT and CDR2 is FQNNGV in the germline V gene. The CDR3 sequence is CASSLFAGRTYEQYF. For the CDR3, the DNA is TGTGCCAGCAGCTTATTCGCTGGGCGGACCTACGAGCAGTACTTC.

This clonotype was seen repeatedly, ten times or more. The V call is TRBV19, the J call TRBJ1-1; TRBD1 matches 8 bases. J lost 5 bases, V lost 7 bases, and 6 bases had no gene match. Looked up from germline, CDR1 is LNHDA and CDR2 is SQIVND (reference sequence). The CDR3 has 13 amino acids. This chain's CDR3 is CASKGQGATEAFF. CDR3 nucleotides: TGTGCCAGTAAGGGGCAGGGGGCGACTGAAGCTTTCTTT.

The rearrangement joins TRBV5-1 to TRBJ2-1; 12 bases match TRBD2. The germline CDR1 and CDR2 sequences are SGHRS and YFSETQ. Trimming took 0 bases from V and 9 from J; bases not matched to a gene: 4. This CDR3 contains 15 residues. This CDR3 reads CASSLVLAGGGEQFF. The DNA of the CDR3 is TGCGCCAGCAGCTTGGTTCTAGCGGGAGGGGGTGAGCAGTTCTTC. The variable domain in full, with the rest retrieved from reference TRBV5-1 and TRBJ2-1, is KAGVTQTPRYLIKTRGQQVTLSCSPISGHRSVSWYQQTPGQGLQFLFEYFSETQRNKGNFPGRFSGRQFSNSRSEMNVSTLELGDSALYLCASSLVLAGGGEQFFGPGTRLTVL.

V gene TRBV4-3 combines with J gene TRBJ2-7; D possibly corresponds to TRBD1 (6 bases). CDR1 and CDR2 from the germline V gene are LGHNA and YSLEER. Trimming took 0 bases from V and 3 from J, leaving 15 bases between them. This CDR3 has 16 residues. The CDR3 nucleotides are TGCGCCAGCAGCCAAGAATCACCGGGACAAAGCTACGAGCAGTACTTC. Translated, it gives CASSQESPGQSYEQYF.

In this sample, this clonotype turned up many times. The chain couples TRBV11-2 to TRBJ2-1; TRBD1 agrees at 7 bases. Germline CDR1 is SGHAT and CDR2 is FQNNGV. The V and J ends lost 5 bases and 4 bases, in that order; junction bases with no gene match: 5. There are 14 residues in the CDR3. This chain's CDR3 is CASSEGDRYNEQFF. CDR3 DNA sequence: TGTGCCAGCAGCGAAGGGGACAGATACAATGAGCAGTTCTTC.

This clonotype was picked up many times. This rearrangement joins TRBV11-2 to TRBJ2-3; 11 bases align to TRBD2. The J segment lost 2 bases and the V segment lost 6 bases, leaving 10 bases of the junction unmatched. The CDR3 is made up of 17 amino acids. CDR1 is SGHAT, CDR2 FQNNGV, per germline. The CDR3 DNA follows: TGTGCCAGCAGACAATCGGGACTAGCGGACGACACAGATACGCAGTATTTT. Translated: CASRQSGLADDTDTQYF.

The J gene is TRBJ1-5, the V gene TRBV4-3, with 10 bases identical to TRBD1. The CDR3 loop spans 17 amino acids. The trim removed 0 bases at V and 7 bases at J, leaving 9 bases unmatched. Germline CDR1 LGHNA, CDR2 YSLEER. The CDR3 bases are TGCGCCAGCAGCCAAGATTCGGGGACAGGGGTTTGGCAGCCCCAGCATTTT. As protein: CASSQDSGTGVWQPQHF.

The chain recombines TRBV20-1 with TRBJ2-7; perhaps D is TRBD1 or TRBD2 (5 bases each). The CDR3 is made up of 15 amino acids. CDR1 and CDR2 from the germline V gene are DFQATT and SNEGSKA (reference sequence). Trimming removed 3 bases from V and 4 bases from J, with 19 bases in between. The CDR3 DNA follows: TGCAGTGCTAGGGTTCTTAGGGACGGAGGATACGAGCAGTACTTC. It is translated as CSARVLRDGGYEQYF.

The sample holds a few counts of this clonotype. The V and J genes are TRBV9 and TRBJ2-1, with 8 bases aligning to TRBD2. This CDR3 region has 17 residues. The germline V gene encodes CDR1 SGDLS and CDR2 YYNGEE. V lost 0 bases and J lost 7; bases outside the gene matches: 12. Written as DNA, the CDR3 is TGTGCCAGCAGCGTAGAGGCCCGACTAGCGATCAAGAATGAGCAGTTCTTC. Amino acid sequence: CASSVEARLAIKNEQFF.

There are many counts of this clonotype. The CDR3 nucleotides read TGTGCCAGCAGTTTAGCGTCACTCGAGTGGAGTGGCCGTGACAATGAGCAGTTCTTC. Translation: CASSLASLEWSGRDNEQFF. The rearrangement uses TRBV12-3 or TRBV12-4 and TRBJ2-1; D unclear. The CDR3 sequence is 19 residues long. V lost 0 bases, J lost 5 bases, and 23 bases lay in between.

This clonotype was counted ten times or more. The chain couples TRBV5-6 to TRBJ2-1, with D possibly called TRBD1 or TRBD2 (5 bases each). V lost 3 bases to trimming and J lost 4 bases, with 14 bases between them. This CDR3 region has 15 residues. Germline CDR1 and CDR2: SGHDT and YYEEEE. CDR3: CASSSAGTAYNEQFF. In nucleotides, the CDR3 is TGTGCCAGCAGCTCCGCCGGGACGGCTTACAATGAGCAGTTCTTC.

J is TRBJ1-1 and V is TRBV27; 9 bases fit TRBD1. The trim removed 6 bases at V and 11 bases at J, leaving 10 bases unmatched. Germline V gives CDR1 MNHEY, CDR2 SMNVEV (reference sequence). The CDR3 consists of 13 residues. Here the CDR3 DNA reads TGTGCCAGCAGCCCGACAGGGGGGCTTAGGGCTTTCTTT. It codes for CASSPTGGLRAFF.

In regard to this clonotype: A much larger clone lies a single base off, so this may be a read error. CDR3 residues: CASSFRTGGTYEQYF. The CDR3 DNA sequence: TGTGCCAGTAGTTTTCGGACAGGGGGTACCTACGAGCAGTACTTC. The rearrangement joins TRBV19 to TRBJ2-7; TRBD1 agrees at 10 bases. Germline V gives CDR1 LNHDA, CDR2 SQIVND (reference sequence). The CDR3 covers 15 residues. V lost 5 bases, J lost 2 bases, and 6 bases stayed unmatched.